One and the same sample provided the 21 T cell receptor beta chains below, sequenced in a study of blood T cell repertoires in COVID-19. TCRdb's copy holds only in-frame clones and misses some; the assay was immunoSEQ multiplex PCR. Among approximately 150,000 clones listed, over 70% were seen once. Sequenced input: peripheral blood. All receptors come from a man aged 50 to 60 with active or convalescent COVID-19.

The chain carries TRBV15 and TRBJ2-7; D remains unclear. Trimming pared 2 bases from V and 2 bases from J, leaving 13 bases between. Germline V CDR1 and CDR2: LNHNV, YYDKDF (reference sequence). The CDR3 runs 15 residues. CDR3: CATSRLVGSTYEQYF. CDR3 DNA sequence: TGTGCCACCAGCAGACTAGTCGGCAGTACCTACGAGCAGTACTTC.

V is TRBV28 and J is TRBJ2-7; possible D gene TRBD1, 5 bases. The CDR3 length is 13 residues. Germline CDR1 reads MDHEN; CDR2 reads SYDVKM. Trimming took off 7 bases at V and 3 bases at J, with 13 bases between the two ends. This CDR3 is CASKGNNGYEQYF. Written as DNA, the CDR3 is TGTGCCAGCAAGGGGAATAATGGCTACGAGCAGTACTTC.

This clone showed up just a few times. V gene TRBV6-6 combines with J gene TRBJ2-1; no definite D call. Germline V gene sequence: CDR1 MNHNY, CDR2 SVGAGI (reference sequence). With 6 bases removed from V and 5 bases from J, the gap between germline ends came to 11 bases. The CDR3 runs 13 residues. CDR3 in DNA: TGTGCCAGCAGCCAAGACTGGGACAATGAGCAGTTCTTC. Translation gives CASSQDWDNEQFF.

The chain carries TRBV18 and TRBJ2-3; no clear D. The CDR3 spans 11 residues. Trimming shortened V by 7 bases and J by 0 bases, and 2 bases separated the two germline ends. The V gene's germline CDR1 is KGHSH and CDR2 LQKENI. The CDR3, as DNA: TGTGCCAGCTTAAGCACAGATACGCAGTATTTT. This codes for CASLSTDTQYF.

The genes are TRBV6-5 and TRBJ1-1; weak D call: TRBD1 (6 bases). Trimming removed 6 bases at V and 3 bases at J, with 11 bases between. The CDR3 is 13 residues long. Germline CDR1 and CDR2: MNHEY and SVGAGI. DNA of the CDR3: TGTGCCAGCAGCGGACAGACGCACACTGAAGCTTTCTTT. This translates into CASSGQTHTEAFF.

The table lists this clone with a few counts. The chain has TRBV18 and TRBJ2-1; D is undetermined. V shed 2 bases and J shed 7 bases, with 12 bases lying between them. This CDR3 comprises 14 residues. The germline CDR1 and CDR2 sequences are KGHSH and LQKENI. The CDR3, as DNA: TGTGCCAGCTCACCAAGAGGAGACGGAAATGAGCAGTTCTTC. Protein: CASSPRGDGNEQFF.

Only one count was recorded for this clone. The rearrangement joins TRBV2 to TRBJ1-4; the D gene is possibly TRBD1 (6 bases). V lost 7 bases, J lost 0 bases, and 9 bases lay in between. There are 14 residues in the CDR3. Germline V CDR1 and CDR2: SNHLY, FYNNEI. The CDR3 nucleotides read TGTGCCAGCACGGGGGGCTCAACTAATGAAAAACTGTTTTTT. It is translated as CASTGGSTNEKLFF.

The chain couples TRBV28 to TRBJ1-4, with D uncertain. Germline values: CDR1 MDHEN, CDR2 SYDVKM. The CDR3 runs to 16 residues. The V end was cut by 4 bases, the J end by 2 bases, with 14 bases between. The CDR3 reads CASSSYPTGTNEKLFF. CDR3 coding DNA: TGTGCCAGCAGTTCGTACCCCACGGGGACTAATGAAAAACTGTTTTTT.

The chain recombines TRBV28 with TRBJ2-1; the D gene is possibly TRBD1 (7 bases). V dropped 6 bases and J dropped 7 bases, with 10 bases sitting between them. Germline V gives CDR1 MDHEN, CDR2 SYDVKM. CDR3 length equals 12 residues. CDR3 protein: CASRTGRNEQFF. The CDR3 region has the DNA TGTGCCAGCAGGACAGGGAGGAATGAGCAGTTCTTC.

The chain combines TRBV24-1 with TRBJ2-1; tentative D call: TRBD1 (6 bases). Trimming removed 5 bases from V and 5 bases from J, with 9 bases in between. This CDR3 region has 13 residues. CDR1 and CDR2 (germline): KGHDR, SFDVKD. The CDR3 nucleotides read TGTGCCACCAGTGTACCAGGGGACAATGAGCAGTTCTTC. This sequence encodes CATSVPGDNEQFF.

The chain links TRBV6-6 to TRBJ1-5; tentative D call: TRBD1 (5 bases). The CDR3 is 16 residues long. The V and J ends lost 5 bases and 2 bases respectively, with 16 bases between them. Germline V gene lookup returns CDR1 MNHNY and CDR2 SVGAGI (reference sequence). The CDR3 DNA follows: TGTGCCAGCAGTGCTGGGACCCCGGGGGGCAATCAGCCCCAGCATTTT. Translated: CASSAGTPGGNQPQHF.

This sequence joins TRBV28 and TRBJ1-6, with TRBD1 as a possible D gene (6 bases). This CDR3 is 18 amino acids long. Looked up from germline, CDR1 is MDHEN and CDR2 is SYDVKM. The V end was cut by 1 base, the J end by 6 bases, with 19 bases between. The CDR3 DNA follows: TGTGCCAGCAGTTTATCGGCGGGGGCGGCCGATCTTAATTCACCCCTCCACTTT. It codes for CASSLSAGAADLNSPLHF. Complete variable domain (other parts from reference TRBV28 and TRBJ1-6): DVKVTQSSRYLVKRTGEKVFLECVQDMDHENMFWYRQDPGLGLRLIYFSYDVKMKEKGDIPEGYSVSREKKERFSLILESASTNQTSMYLCASSLSAGAADLNSPLHFGNGTRLTVT.

J is TRBJ1-5 and V is TRBV30, with a possible D match to TRBD1 (6 bases). The CDR3 spans 19 residues. Germline V lookup: CDR1 GTSNPN, CDR2 SVGIG (reference sequence). V was cut by 2 bases and J by 7 bases, with 30 bases left in between. The CDR3 DNA reads as TGTGCCTGGAGTCCCCTATCCCCTCTCAGGACAGACTTGGGGCAGCCCCAGCATTTT. This gives the protein CAWSPLSPLRTDLGQPQHF.

The J gene is TRBJ2-7, the V gene TRBV10-1; possibly TRBD1 for D (5 bases). Germline V gene lookup returns CDR1 WNHNN and CDR2 SYGVQD (reference sequence). The ends were cut back, 5 bases at V and 1 base at J, with 12 bases in the middle. This CDR3 comprises 14 residues. The CDR3 loop is CASSLQGSSYEQYF. The DNA for the CDR3 is TGCGCCAGCAGTTTGCAGGGAAGTTCCTACGAGCAGTACTTC.

This rearrangement joins TRBV2 to TRBJ2-5, with D perhaps TRBD1 (5 bases). This CDR3 is built from 13 residues. CDR1 and CDR2 (germline): SNHLY, FYNNEI. Trimming removed 7 bases from V and 5 bases from J, with 14 bases in between. The CDR3 bases are TGTGCCAGCACCGACAGCATTTCGGAGACCCAGTACTTC. Encoded protein: CASTDSISETQYF.

The V call is TRBV6-5, the J call TRBJ1-1; 8 nucleotides agree with TRBD1. Germline-derived CDR1 and CDR2 are MNHEY and SVGAGI. The junction had 8 bases not matched to a gene; V was cut back by 0 bases and J by 11 bases. There are 14 residues in the CDR3. The CDR3 reads CASSYSLTGESAFF. As DNA, the CDR3 is TGTGCCAGCAGTTACTCGCTGACAGGGGAGAGCGCTTTCTTT.

The CDR3 region is CASRTGTGGRYEQYF. DNA of the CDR3: TGTGCCAGCAGGACTGGGACAGGGGGCCGCTACGAGCAGTACTTC. The chain uses TRBV6-5 and TRBJ2-7, with 12 bases fitting TRBD1. The CDR3 is 15 residues long. J was trimmed by 3 bases and V by 6 bases; bases with no gene match: 6. Germline assignment: CDR1 MNHEY and CDR2 SVGAGI.

The CDR3 DNA sequence: TGTGCCATCATCCGGACTGGAGCCTACGAGCAGTACTTC. It codes for CAIIRTGAYEQYF. V usage is TRBV10-3 and J usage is TRBJ2-7, with TRBD2 as a possible D gene (5 bases). The CDR3 runs to 13 residues. Germline CDR1 is ENHRY and CDR2 is SYGVKD. Trimming took off 7 bases at V and 2 bases at J, with 12 bases between the two ends.

This rearrangement joins TRBV4-1 to TRBJ2-1; weak D call: TRBD2 (5 bases). Trimming removed 1 base from V and 10 bases from J, with 14 bases in between. The germline V gene has CDR1 MGHRA and CDR2 YSYEKL. The CDR3 consists of 14 residues. This CDR3 reads CASSQVRASGEQFF. CDR3 sequence (DNA): TGCGCCAGCAGCCAAGTTCGGGCTTCGGGGGAGCAGTTCTTC.

CDR3 bases: TGTGCCAGCAGCAACCCGGCGGGGAACACTGAAGCTTTCTTT. This translates into CASSNPAGNTEAFF. J is TRBJ1-1 and V is TRBV5-8; D gene ambiguous. This CDR3 comprises 14 residues. V lost 4 bases and J 1 base, leaving 11 bases between the germline ends. Germline CDR1 is SGHTS and CDR2 is YDEGEE.

CDR3 coding DNA: TGTGCCAGCTCGCCAGGGGCTCAGCCCCAGCATTTT. It specifies CASSPGAQPQHF. V is TRBV12-3 or TRBV12-4 and J is TRBJ1-5, with D perhaps matching TRBD1 (6 bases). The germline V and J ends were trimmed by 8 bases and 6 bases, with 11 bases remaining between them. The CDR3 length is 12 residues.